This entry is about one TCR beta chain. Antigen specificity is unknown. In the PCR, 60 Vbeta and 13 Jbeta primers were used. The repertoire was sequenced with immunoSEQ multiplex PCR; TCRdb's copy has only in-frame clones and lacks some. The sample lists some 150,000 clones, 62% occurring once. This entry belongs to a study of cytomegalovirus exposure and HLA in healthy donors. Overall study: Earlier sequencing of some 170 million T cells yielded 95 million to 120 million unique TCR beta sequences.

Study results and limitations: The listing of some 170 TCR beta chains classed them as cytomegalovirus-associated.

The receptor was isolated from a middle-aged man in good health and CMV-seronegative. The material sequenced was PBMCs.

This CDR3 reads CASSQVWLAGPNEQFF. The CDR3, as DNA: TGCGCCAGCAGCCAAGTCTGGTTAGCGGGGCCCAATGAGCAGTTCTTC. The chain is built from TRBV4-3 and TRBJ2-1; 8 bases map to TRBD2. Per germline, CDR1 LGHNA and CDR2 YSLEER. The CDR3 extends over 16 amino acids. The V and J ends lost 1 base and 6 bases, in that order; junction bases with no gene match: 8.